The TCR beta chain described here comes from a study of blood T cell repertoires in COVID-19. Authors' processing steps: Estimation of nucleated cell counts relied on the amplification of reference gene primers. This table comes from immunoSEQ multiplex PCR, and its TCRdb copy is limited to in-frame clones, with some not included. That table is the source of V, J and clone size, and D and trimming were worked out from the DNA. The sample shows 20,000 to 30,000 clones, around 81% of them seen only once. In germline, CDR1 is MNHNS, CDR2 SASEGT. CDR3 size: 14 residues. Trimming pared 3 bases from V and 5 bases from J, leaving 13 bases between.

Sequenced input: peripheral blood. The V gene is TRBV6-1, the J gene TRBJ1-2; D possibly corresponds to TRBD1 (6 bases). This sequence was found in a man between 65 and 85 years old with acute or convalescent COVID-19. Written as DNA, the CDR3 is TGTGCCAGCAGTGAGGACAGCGCGCTATATGGCTACACCTTC. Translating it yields CASSEDSALYGYTF.